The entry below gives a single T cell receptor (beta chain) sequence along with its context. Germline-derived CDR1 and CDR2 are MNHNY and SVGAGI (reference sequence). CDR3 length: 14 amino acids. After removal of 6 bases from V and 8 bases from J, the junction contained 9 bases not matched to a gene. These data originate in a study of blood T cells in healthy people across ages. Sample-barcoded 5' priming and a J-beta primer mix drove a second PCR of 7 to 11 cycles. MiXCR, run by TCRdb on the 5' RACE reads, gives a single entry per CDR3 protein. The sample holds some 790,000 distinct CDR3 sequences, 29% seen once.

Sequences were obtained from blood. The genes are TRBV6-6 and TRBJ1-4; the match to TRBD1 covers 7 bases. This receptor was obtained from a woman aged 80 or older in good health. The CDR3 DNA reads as TGTGCCAGCAGACTGACAGGGTGGGGCGAAAAACTGTTTTTT. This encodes CASRLTGWGEKLFF.